This TCR beta chain was documented in a study of cytomegalovirus exposure and HLA in healthy donors (dated by TCRdb to 2016 to 2017). Regarding the complete study: An earlier analysis of 587 of the donors reported about 250 Gb of sequence data and 100 million to 130 million unique TCR beta sequences from about 179 million T cells. A later genetic analysis took genome-wide SNP genotypes for about 65% of the roughly 670 donors and used that subset as a discovery cohort. The study was designed to test whether signatures of past pathogen exposure could be identified by cataloging public T cell receptors. HLA typing covered class I and class II loci at four-digit resolution. To decide whether each TCR beta V gene segment behaved as functional or pseudogenic, an earlier analysis of fewer than 750 of the donors relied on high-throughput TCR beta sequencing. Along with the approximately 650-subject first cohort, a separate validation cohort of over a hundred different subjects was used. The genetic ancestry cluster associated with self-reported Caucasian donors included roughly 84% of the 398 genotyped donors. An early release that covered roughly 600 HLA-typed donors contained 300 to 350 gigabases of sequencing data and some 87 million unique TCR sequences. Among about 400 genotyped donors of the cohort, an average of approximately 220,000 unique TCR beta nucleotide sequences was sequenced per donor, of which 15% to 20% were non-productive. The number of donors typed differed by locus, with about 629-630 for A, B, C, DRB1 and DQB1, approximately 500 for DQA1, some 570 for DPA1, and 400 to 490 for DPB1. Donor age, sex, ethnicity and CMV serostatus were compiled alongside the repertoire data. The study combined high-throughput TCR immunosequencing, statistical association of individual TCRs with disease status, and machine learning to predict cytomegalovirus infection status. A later analysis re-examined previously published TCR beta repertoires from more than 600 donors and added high-resolution HLA genotyping to investigate patterns of TCR occurrence. Every repertoire in the discovery cohort had been generated on one and the same sequencing platform. A handful of DR-DQ haplotypes were handled as single units for association and clustering because linkage in the cohort was strong. Rather than using new phenotypic data, the later analysis identified candidate immune exposures from TCR beta sequences and from how often those sequences occurred across donors. The study profiled the T cell repertoires of about 640 subjects by immunosequencing and related them to cytomegalovirus serostatus.

The germline ends are 10 bases apart after V is trimmed by 3 bases and J by 5 bases. Reading the germline V gene gives CDR1 ENHRY and CDR2 SYGVKD. Counted from cysteine to phenylalanine, this CDR3 has 13 amino acids. The retained sequence is limited to the CDR3, 39 bases, with the frame set at the first base. The cohort comprised several hundred healthy bone marrow donors. All cohort members were sampled while nominally healthy, although unrecorded immune exposures were likely present. The donor tested CMV seropositive and was one of the 289 seropositive cohort members. A peripheral blood sample was collected from each donor, and TCR beta sequencing was performed on peripheral blood mononuclear cells. Genomic DNA was extracted from the blood cell samples with the Qiagen DNeasy Blood Extraction Kit. As to this clone: Its binding antigen is unknown. It has no much larger one-base neighbor in the sample; base qualities were not kept.

Library method: the immunoSEQ multiplex PCR assay. For the multiplex PCR, a mixture combining 60 forward primers for TCR Vbeta segments and 13 reverse primers for TCR Jbeta segments was used. The CDR3 region of rearranged TCR beta genes was amplified from genomic DNA by a multiplex PCR assay. The amplified TCR beta libraries were sequenced on the Illumina HiSeq System as 87-base-pair reads. The authors' analysis ran thus. A later analysis counted approximately 74 million unique TCR beta chains across the approximately 700 repertoires, and approximately 11 million of these chains were shared by at least two donors. A nearest-neighbor algorithm error-corrected the raw reads and collapsed the reads into unique sequences, merging closely related sequences to remove PCR and sequencing errors. To assign V, D and J gene segments, CDR3 sequences were aligned to IMGT reference sequences. For a sequence to be retained, a match of at least six nucleotides was required to both a V gene segment and a J gene segment. A rearrangement was called productive if the CDR3 had no stop codons and remained in frame with V and J, and every other rearrangement was called non-productive. Following IMGT convention, CDR3 was defined as the stretch from the second conserved V-encoded cysteine up to the conserved J-encoded phenylalanine. The earlier analysis of some 580 of the donors excluded any sequence lacking an unambiguous match to a single V gene segment. In an earlier analysis of 500 to 750 of the donors, V segments were called functional above 56.7% productive rearrangements and were called segregating when the between-donor standard deviation exceeded 5%. To diagnose cytomegalovirus status from the catalog of TCR beta chain sequences, a statistical classification framework was built. A later analysis assigned V and J genes by comparing TCR nucleotide sequences with IMGT/GENE-DB human TR gene sequences. The TCRdist pipeline was used in a later analysis to assign CDR3 sequences and most-parsimonious VDJ recombination scenarios. In a later analysis, each TCR beta chain was defined by its CDR3 amino acid sequence together with its V-gene family, and reads without a unique V-gene family were excluded. In a later analysis, approximately 590 highly shared, low-generation-probability nucleotide sequences were removed to address suspected cross-contamination and a sequencing artifact. In a later analysis, a clonal expansion index was calculated for each public chain from normalized within-repertoire ranks of inferred template counts. In a later analysis, generation probabilities were computed using a VDJ recombination model fitted to out-of-frame rearrangements, and the results were checked against IGoR. In a later analysis, hypergeometric tests were used to score TCR-TCR, TCR-HLA and TCR-CMV co-occurrence, with a repertoire-size bias correction applied to TCR pairs. False discovery rates were estimated in a later analysis by permuting HLA or CMV assignments 20 times. A later analysis grouped co-occurring TCRs with DBSCAN, adding TCRdist sequence similarity when clustering within HLA-allele-positive subsets. For co-occurrence clustering, repertoires with fewer than 30,000 or more than 120,000 public chains were excluded, along with about five repertoires with anomalous nucleotide sharing. TCRdb holds this immuneACCESS table with in-frame rearrangements only. Some clones are missing; in checked studies, unresolved V genes explain under half, and the rest has no known cause. From that table come the V and J calls and clone size; the DNA was used to work out D and trimming. The table for this sample lists approximately 200,000 clones; under 80% of them were counted only once. About 4.4% of the sample rests with the top ten.

Overall study outcomes, separate from this receptor: Linkage disequilibrium might explain the correlated functional status among segregating V segments, but an unknown experimental factor could not be excluded. The only immune exposure information available for the cohort was CMV serostatus. Strong co-occurrence of HLA alleles, especially DR and DQ, made assigning TCR associations to individual alleles difficult. HLA typing was unavailable for some donors at each locus, so association tests used only the typed subset. This cohort had only TCR beta chains sequenced, and the lack of alpha or paired-chain data limited which features could be detected. Most CMV-associated TCR beta chains appeared to be HLA-restricted in a later analysis, and the HLA associations seemed to be driven largely by CMV exposure. Several of the top co-occurrence clusters appeared to be linked to parvovirus B19, influenza, CMV and Epstein-Barr virus, according to a later analysis. About 17 rarely observed V segments, including chromosome 9 orphons, were excluded from the earlier analysis of several hundred of the donors because counts were too low. In a later genetic analysis, a missense DCLRE1C variant was associated with V-gene and J-gene trimming of TCR beta chains, and the association was replicated in an independent cohort. Compared with equally common non-associated chains, HLA-associated TCR beta chains in a later analysis were more clonally expanded and had lower generation probabilities. The authors suggested that the approach could potentially be extended to other disease states and immunological phenotypes. The study gave a list of more than 150 TCR beta chains associated with cytomegalovirus. According to a later analysis, TCR association rates differed among HLA loci, with DRB1 alleles showing the most associated TCRs and HLA-C alleles showing the fewest. Presence/absence analyses assumed roughly uniform sequencing depth across donors, an assumption that may not hold. The 87-base-pair reads could not distinguish some IMGT-functional V segments, including TRBV6-2 and TRBV6-3, so those segments were excluded. A later analysis associated about 17,000 TCR beta sequences with specific HLA alleles at a false discovery rate of 0.05. An earlier analysis of 450 to 750 of the donors showed that most TCR beta V segments appeared in productive rearrangements either about 87% or about 30% of the time, which broadly matched IMGT annotations. The classifier was reported to diagnose cytomegalovirus status with high specificity and sensitivity in both the original cohort and the validation cohort. Most TCR sequences were observed very rarely across donors, whereas some public TCRs were present in many individuals. A further reported finding was that TCR beta sequences accurately predicted the HLA-A and HLA-B alleles for most subjects in the first cohort. Three of the identified cytomegalovirus-associated TCR beta chains were confirmed in vitro to be specific for cytomegalovirus antigens. Compared with the roughly 670-donor mean, donors in an Asian-associated ancestry cluster had fewer N-insertions in productive TCRs, according to a later genetic analysis. A group of highly shared sequence variants was considered likely to be a technical artifact of the sequencing pipeline.

This TCR was recovered from a man aged 25-40 years in good health and CMV-seropositive. The sequence is built from TRBV10-3 and TRBJ1-1; the D gene remains uncertain. Sequences were obtained from PBMCs. This receptor carries the CDR3 CAISEVEGTEAFF. The sequenced DNA: TGTGCCATCAGTGAAGTTGAGGGAACTGAAGCTTTCTTT.